What follows are 14 T cell receptor beta chains derived from one specimen sequenced in a study of T-cell reconstitution after alpha-beta-depleted transplantation in children. Unique molecular identifiers featured in how the TCRbeta library was prepared. TCRdb independently ran MiXCR on the PCR reads; one entry per CDR3 protein. The table has 380,000 or so distinct CDR3 sequences, approximately 12% seen once; the top ten hold about 4.5%. The sequencing used PBMCs, collected from the stem cell graft. These receptor sequences come from a human donor who donated a stem cell graft to a child with Fanconi anemia.

The V and J genes are TRBV12-5 and TRBJ2-5, with D possibly being TRBD2 (5 bases). V lost 6 bases and J lost 5, with 19 bases in between. CDR1 is LGHNT and CDR2 is FRNRAP in the germline V gene. The CDR3 is 15 amino acids. The DNA for the CDR3 is TGTGCTAGTGGACGCGATCGTACTAGGCAGGAGACCCAGTACTTC. Its protein product is CASGRDRTRQETQYF. Drawing the rest from reference TRBV12-5 and TRBJ2-5, the complete variable domain is DARVTQTPRHKVTEMGQEVTMRCQPILGHNTVFWYRQTMMQGLELLAYFRNRAPLDDSGMPKDRFSAEMPDATLATLKIQPSEPRDSAVYFCASGRDRTRQETQYFGPGTRLLVL.

The V call is TRBV5-4, the J call TRBJ2-7, with TRBD1 identical over 8 bases. The CDR3 has 20 residues. V was clipped by 2 bases and J by 2 bases; unmatched bases: 21. The germline gives CDR1 SGHNT, CDR2 YYREEE (reference sequence). The CDR3 region has the DNA TGTGCCAGCAGCTTAATGCTAACCGGGACAGGCACAAAATTTACCTACGAGCAGTACTTC. It is translated as CASSLMLTGTGTKFTYEQYF. Variable domain in full (rest from reference TRBV5-4 and TRBJ2-7): ETGVTQSPTHLIKTRGQQVTLRCSSQSGHNTVSWYQQALGQGPQFIFQYYREEENGRGNFPPRFSGLQFPNYSSELNVNALELDDSALYLCASSLMLTGTGTKFTYEQYFGPGTRLTVT.

This clonotype was detected only a few times. The rearrangement links TRBV7-6 to TRBJ1-1; D is perhaps TRBD1 (6 bases). In germline, CDR1 is SGHVS, CDR2 FNYEAQ. The CDR3 has 14 amino acids. Trimming pared 8 bases from V and 7 bases from J, leaving 20 bases between. CDR3 region: CASRSGGGLGEAFF. The CDR3 DNA reads as TGTGCCAGCCGTAGTGGCGGGGGCTTAGGTGAAGCTTTCTTT.

CDR3 loop: CATIQQGRDRGNQEDTDTQYF. The CDR3 bases are TGTGCCACCATCCAGCAGGGCCGGGACAGGGGGAATCAGGAGGACACAGATACGCAGTATTTT. This chain uses TRBV6-9 with TRBJ2-3, with 11 bases identical to TRBD1. V dropped 10 bases and J dropped 2; count of bases not matched to a gene: 26. This CDR3 has 21 amino acids. Germline CDR1 MNHGY, CDR2 SVAAGI.

V gene TRBV6-1 combines with J gene TRBJ2-7; D tentatively reads TRBD1 or TRBD2 (5 bases each). Deletions cut 2 bases from V and 2 bases from J, with 10 bases between. Germline CDR1 reads MNHNS; CDR2 reads SASEGT. This CDR3 has 14 residues. This CDR3 is CASSEQGPAYEQYV. Written as DNA, the CDR3 is TGTGCCAGCAGTGAACAGGGACCCGCCTACGAGCAGTACGTC.

This clonotype was seen repeatedly, ten times or more. V is TRBV20-1 and J is TRBJ2-5, with TRBD2 matching 12 bases. The CDR3 has 18 residues. Germline V lookup: CDR1 DFQATT, CDR2 SNEGSKA (reference sequence). With 6 bases clipped from V and 3 bases from J, the junction kept 17 bases outside the gene matches. In DNA, the CDR3 is TGCAGTGCCCTTACCCTTACAACTAGCGGGGGGCCGAAAGAGACCCAGTACTTC. Amino acids: CSALTLTTSGGPKETQYF.

CDR3 nucleotide sequence: TGCGCCAGCAGCCCGAGGGAGTCCACAGATACGCAGTATTTT. It specifies CASSPRESTDTQYF. The rearrangement uses TRBV5-1 and TRBJ2-3, with D tentatively TRBD2 (5 bases). Per germline, CDR1 SGHRS and CDR2 YFSETQ. There are 14 residues in the CDR3. Trimming removed 4 bases at V and 2 bases at J, with 11 bases between. The variable domain in full, completed from reference TRBV5-1 and TRBJ2-3, reads KAGVTQTPRYLIKTRGQQVTLSCSPISGHRSVSWYQQTPGQGLQFLFEYFSETQRNKGNFPGRFSGRQFSNSRSEMNVSTLELGDSALYLCASSPRESTDTQYFGPGTRLTVL.

At least ten counts were recorded for this clonotype. The V and J genes are TRBV2 and TRBJ2-5; no reliable D call. The CDR3 length is 11 residues. Trimming took 11 bases from V and 3 from J, leaving 10 bases between them. The V gene's germline CDR1 is SNHLY and CDR2 FYNNEI. The CDR3 spells CASAGEETQYF. The CDR3 region has the DNA TGTGCCTCAGCAGGAGAAGAGACCCAGTACTTC.

The chain carries TRBV10-1 and TRBJ2-3; D is undetermined. CDR1 is WNHNN, CDR2 SYGVQD, per germline (reference sequence). Trimming cost V 0 bases and J 3 bases, with 4 bases left between them. This CDR3 contains 13 residues. The CDR3 sequence: CASSESMTDTQYF. In DNA form, the CDR3 reads TGCGCCAGCAGTGAGTCGATGACAGATACGCAGTATTTT.

In this sample, this clonotype turned up many times. The V gene is TRBV6-4, the J gene TRBJ2-3, with 11 bases fitting TRBD2. The V and J ends lost 7 bases and 2 bases, in that order; junction bases with no gene match: 5. The CDR3 extends over 15 amino acids. Germline lookup yields CDR1 MRHNA and CDR2 SNTAGT. The CDR3 region is CASTKLAGDTDTQYF. The CDR3 DNA reads as TGTGCCAGCACAAAACTAGCGGGGGACACAGATACGCAGTATTTT.

The genes are TRBV12-3 or TRBV12-4 and TRBJ2-2; D is unresolved. The CDR3 has 14 residues. V shed 3 bases and J shed 4 bases, with 9 bases lying between them. The CDR3 region is CASSFEQLTGELFF. The CDR3 DNA follows: TGTGCCAGCAGTTTTGAACAGCTCACCGGGGAGCTGTTTTTT.

The V and J genes are TRBV20-1 and TRBJ1-2; weak D call: TRBD1 (6 bases). The CDR3 totals 12 residues. Per germline, CDR1 DFQATT and CDR2 SNEGSKA (reference sequence). V lost 2 bases, J lost 8 bases, and 12 bases lay in between. The CDR3 spells CSARMGAKGYTF. For the CDR3, the DNA is TGCAGTGCTAGAATGGGGGCTAAGGGCTACACCTTC.

Only a few counts were recorded for this clonotype. This sequence joins TRBV27 and TRBJ1-2; D remains ambiguous. Deletions cut 3 bases from V and 4 bases from J, with 9 bases between. Germline CDR1 reads MNHEY; CDR2 reads SMNVEV (reference sequence). CDR3 length equals 13 residues. The CDR3 bases are TGTGCCAGCAGTTTTACGGCTTCCTATGGCTACACCTTC. Its protein is CASSFTASYGYTF.

At least ten counts were recorded for this clonotype. The J gene is TRBJ2-3, the V gene TRBV11-2; D is uncertain. V lost 5 bases to trimming and J lost 3 bases, with 6 bases between them. This CDR3 has 12 amino acids. Germline V gene data show CDR1 as SGHAT and CDR2 as FQNNGV. The CDR3 region is CASSKGTDTQYF. CDR3 in DNA: TGTGCCAGCAGCAAAGGGACAGATACGCAGTATTTT.